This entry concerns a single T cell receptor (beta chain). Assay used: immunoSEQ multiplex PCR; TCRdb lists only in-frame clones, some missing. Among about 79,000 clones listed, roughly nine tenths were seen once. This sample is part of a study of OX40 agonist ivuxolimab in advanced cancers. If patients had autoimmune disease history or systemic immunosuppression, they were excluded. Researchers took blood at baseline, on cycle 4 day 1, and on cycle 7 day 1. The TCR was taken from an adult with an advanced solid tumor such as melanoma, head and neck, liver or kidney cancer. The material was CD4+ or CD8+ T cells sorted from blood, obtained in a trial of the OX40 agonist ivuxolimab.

The CDR3 coding sequence is TGTGCCAGCAGCCCAGCCCCGGGGGGATTCTACGAGCAGTACTTC. Encoded protein: CASSPAPGGFYEQYF. The rearrangement joins TRBV7-6 to TRBJ2-7; TRBD2 aligns across 7 bases. This CDR3 has 15 residues. The V and J ends lost 5 bases and 3 bases, in that order; junction bases with no gene match: 10. Germline-derived CDR1 and CDR2 are SGHVS and FNYEAQ.